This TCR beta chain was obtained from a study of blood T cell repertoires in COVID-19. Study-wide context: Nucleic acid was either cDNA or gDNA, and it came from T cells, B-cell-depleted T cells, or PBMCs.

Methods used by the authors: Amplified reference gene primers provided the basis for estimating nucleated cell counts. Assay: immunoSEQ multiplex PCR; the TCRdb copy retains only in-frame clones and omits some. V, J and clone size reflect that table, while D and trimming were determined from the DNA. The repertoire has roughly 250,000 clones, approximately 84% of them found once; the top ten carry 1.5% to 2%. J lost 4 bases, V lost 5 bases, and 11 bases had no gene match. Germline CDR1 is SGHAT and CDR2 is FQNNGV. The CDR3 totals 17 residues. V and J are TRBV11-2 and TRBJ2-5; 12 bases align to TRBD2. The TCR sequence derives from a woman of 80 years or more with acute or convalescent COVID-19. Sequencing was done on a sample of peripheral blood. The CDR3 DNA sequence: TGTGCCAGCAGCGCCACTACCGGGACTAGCGGGCGAGAGACCCAGTACTTC. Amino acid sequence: CASSATTGTSGRETQYF.